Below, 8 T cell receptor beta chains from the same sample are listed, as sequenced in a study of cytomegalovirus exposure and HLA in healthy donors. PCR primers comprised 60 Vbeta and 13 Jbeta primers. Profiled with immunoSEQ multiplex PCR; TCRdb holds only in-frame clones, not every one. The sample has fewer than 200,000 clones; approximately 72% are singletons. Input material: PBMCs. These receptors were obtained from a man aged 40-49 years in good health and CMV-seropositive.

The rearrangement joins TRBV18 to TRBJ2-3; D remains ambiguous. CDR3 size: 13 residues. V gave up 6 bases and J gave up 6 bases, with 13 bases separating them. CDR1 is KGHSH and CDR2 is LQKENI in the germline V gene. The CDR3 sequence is CASSPGVFDTQYF. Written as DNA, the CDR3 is TGTGCCAGCTCCCCCGGAGTATTTGATACGCAGTATTTT.

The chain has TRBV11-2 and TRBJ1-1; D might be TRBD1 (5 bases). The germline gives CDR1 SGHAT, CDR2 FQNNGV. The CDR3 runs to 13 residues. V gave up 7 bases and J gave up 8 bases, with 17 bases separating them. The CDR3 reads CASTLIGGTEAFF. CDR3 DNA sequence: TGTGCCAGCACCCTAATCGGGGGAACAGAAGCTTTCTTT.

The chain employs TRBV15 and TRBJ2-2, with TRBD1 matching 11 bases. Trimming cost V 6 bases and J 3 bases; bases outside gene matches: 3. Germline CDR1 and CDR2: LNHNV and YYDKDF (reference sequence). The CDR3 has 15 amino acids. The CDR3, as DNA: TGTGCCACCAGGAGGGACAGGGGGGACACCGGGGAGCTGTTTTTT. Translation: CATRRDRGDTGELFF. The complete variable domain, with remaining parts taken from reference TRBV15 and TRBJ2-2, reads DAMVIQNPRYQVTQFGKPVTLSCSQTLNHNVMYWYQQKSSQAPKLLFHYYDKDFNNEADTPDNFQSRRPNTSFCFLDIRSPGLGDTAMYLCATRRDRGDTGELFFGEGSRLTVL.

The CDR3 DNA is TGCGCCAGCAGTCTCCGACAGGGTCAGAATCAGCCCCAGCATTTT. Translation: CASSLRQGQNQPQHF. V usage is TRBV4-1 and J usage is TRBJ1-5; the match to TRBD1 covers 7 bases. Trimming took 6 bases from V and 4 from J; bases not matched to a gene: 9. This CDR3 comprises 15 residues. From germline, CDR1 is MGHRA and CDR2 YSYEKL.

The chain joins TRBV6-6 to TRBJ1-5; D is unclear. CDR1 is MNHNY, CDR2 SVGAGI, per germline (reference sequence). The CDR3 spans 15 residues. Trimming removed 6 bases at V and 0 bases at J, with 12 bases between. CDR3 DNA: TGTGCCAGCAGCCGGGGTCTAGGTAGCAATCAGCCCCAGCATTTT. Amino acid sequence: CASSRGLGSNQPQHF.

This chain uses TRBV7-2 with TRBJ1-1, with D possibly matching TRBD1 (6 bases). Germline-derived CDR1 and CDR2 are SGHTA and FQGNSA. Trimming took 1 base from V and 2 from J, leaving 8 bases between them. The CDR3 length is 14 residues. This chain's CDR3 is CASSLDRVNTEAFF. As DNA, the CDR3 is TGTGCCAGCAGCTTAGACAGGGTAAACACTGAAGCTTTCTTT.

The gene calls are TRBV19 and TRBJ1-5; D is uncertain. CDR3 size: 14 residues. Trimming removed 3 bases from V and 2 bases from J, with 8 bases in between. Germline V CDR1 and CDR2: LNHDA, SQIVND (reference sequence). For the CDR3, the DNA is TGTGCCAGTAGTATCCGCGGGGGCAATCAGCCCCAGCATTTT. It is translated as CASSIRGGNQPQHF.

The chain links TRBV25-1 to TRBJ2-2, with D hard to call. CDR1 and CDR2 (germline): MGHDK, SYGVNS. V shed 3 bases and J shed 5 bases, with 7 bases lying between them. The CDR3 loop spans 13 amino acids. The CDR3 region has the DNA TGTGCCAGCAGTGACCTCAGGACCGGGGAGCTGTTTTTT. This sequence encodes CASSDLRTGELFF.